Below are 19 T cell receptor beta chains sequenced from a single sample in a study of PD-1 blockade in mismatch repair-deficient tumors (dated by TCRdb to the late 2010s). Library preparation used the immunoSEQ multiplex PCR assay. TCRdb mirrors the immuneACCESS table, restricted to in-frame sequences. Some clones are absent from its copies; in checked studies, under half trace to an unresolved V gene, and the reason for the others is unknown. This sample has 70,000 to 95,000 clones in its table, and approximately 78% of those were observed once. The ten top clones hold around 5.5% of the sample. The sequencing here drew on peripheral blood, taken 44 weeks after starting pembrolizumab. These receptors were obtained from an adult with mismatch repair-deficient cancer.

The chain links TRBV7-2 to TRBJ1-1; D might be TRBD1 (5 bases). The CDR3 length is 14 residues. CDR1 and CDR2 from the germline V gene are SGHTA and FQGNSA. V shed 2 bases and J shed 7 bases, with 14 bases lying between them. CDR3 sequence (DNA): TGTGCCAGCAGCTTAAGGTGGCAGGGAGTTGAAGCTTTCTTT. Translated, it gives CASSLRWQGVEAFF.

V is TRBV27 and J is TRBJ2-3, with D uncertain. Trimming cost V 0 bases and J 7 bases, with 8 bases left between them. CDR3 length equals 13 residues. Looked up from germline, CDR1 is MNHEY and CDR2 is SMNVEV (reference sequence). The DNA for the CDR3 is TGTGCCAGCAGTTTATCGCGGTACCATACGCAGTATTTT. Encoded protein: CASSLSRYHTQYF.

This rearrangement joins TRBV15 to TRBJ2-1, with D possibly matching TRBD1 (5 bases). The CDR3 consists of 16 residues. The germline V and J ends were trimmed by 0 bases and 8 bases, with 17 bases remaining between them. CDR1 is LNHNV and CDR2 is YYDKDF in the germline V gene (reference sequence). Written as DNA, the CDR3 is TGTGCCACCAGCAGAGATTATGGGTCGCAGGGCGATGAGCAGTTCTTC. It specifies CATSRDYGSQGDEQFF.

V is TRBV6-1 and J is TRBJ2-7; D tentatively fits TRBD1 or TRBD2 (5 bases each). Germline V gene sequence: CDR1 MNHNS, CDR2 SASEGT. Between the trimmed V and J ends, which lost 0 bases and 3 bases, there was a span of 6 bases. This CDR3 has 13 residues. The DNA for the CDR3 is TGTGCCAGCAGTGAAGCGGGGGACTACGAGCAGTACTTC. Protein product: CASSEAGDYEQYF.

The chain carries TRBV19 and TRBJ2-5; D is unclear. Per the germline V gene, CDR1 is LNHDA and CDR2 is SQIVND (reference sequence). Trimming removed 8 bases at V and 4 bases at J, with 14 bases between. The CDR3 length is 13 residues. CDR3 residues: CASWEGPRETQYF. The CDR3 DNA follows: TGTGCCAGTTGGGAAGGGCCCAGAGAGACCCAGTACTTC.

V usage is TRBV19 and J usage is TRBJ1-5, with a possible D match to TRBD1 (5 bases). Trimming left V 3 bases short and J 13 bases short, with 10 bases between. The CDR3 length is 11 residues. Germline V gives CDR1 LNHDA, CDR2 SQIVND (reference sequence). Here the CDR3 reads CASSMGGAQHF. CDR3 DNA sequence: TGTGCCAGTAGTATGGGTGGGGCTCAGCATTTT.

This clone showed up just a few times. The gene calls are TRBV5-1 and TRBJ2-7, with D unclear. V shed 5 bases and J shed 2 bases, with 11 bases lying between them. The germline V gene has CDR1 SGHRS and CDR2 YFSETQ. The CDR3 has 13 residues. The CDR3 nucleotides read TGCGCCAGCAGTGTGGGGATAACCTACGAGCAGTACTTC. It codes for CASSVGITYEQYF. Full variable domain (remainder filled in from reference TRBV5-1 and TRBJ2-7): KAGVTQTPRYLIKTRGQQVTLSCSPISGHRSVSWYQQTPGQGLQFLFEYFSETQRNKGNFPGRFSGRQFSNSRSEMNVSTLELGDSALYLCASSVGITYEQYFGPGTRLTVT.

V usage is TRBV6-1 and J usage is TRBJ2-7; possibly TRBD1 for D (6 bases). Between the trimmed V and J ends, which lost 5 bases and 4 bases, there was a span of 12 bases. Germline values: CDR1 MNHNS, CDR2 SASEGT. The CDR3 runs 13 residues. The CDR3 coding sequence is TGTGCCAGCAGTCTGCAGGGGAAGTACGAGCAGTACTTC. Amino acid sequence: CASSLQGKYEQYF.

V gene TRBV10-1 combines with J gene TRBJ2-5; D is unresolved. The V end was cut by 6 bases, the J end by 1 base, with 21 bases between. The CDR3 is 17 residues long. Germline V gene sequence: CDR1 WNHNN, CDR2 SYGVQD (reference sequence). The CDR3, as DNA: TGCGCCAGCAGCGCCCAACCAAAAGGGATTTCCCAAGAGACCCAGTACTTC. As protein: CASSAQPKGISQETQYF.

DNA for the CDR3: TGTGCCAGTAAACAATCGGGTCAGCCCCAGCATTTT. Translated: CASKQSGQPQHF. This chain joins TRBV19 and TRBJ1-5; no firm D call. In germline, CDR1 is LNHDA, CDR2 SQIVND (reference sequence). V lost 7 bases, J lost 6 bases, and 10 bases lay in between. The CDR3 spans 12 residues.

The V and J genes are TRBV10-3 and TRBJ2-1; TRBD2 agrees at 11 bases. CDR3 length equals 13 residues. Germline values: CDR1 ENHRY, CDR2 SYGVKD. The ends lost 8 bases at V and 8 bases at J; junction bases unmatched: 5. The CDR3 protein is CAIASGRWDEQFF. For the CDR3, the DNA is TGTGCCATCGCTAGCGGGAGGTGGGATGAGCAGTTCTTC.

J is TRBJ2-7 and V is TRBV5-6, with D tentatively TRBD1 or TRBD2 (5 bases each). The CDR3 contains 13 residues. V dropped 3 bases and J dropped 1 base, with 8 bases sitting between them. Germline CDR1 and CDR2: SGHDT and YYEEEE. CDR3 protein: CASSSGPSYEQYF. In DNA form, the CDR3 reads TGTGCCAGCAGCTCGGGACCATCCTACGAGCAGTACTTC.

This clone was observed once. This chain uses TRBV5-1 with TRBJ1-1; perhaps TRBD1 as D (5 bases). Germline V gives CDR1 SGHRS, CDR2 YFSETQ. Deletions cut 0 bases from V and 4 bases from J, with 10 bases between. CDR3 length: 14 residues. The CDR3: CASSLASRGTEAFF. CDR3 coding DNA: TGCGCCAGCAGCTTGGCGTCTAGGGGCACTGAAGCTTTCTTT.

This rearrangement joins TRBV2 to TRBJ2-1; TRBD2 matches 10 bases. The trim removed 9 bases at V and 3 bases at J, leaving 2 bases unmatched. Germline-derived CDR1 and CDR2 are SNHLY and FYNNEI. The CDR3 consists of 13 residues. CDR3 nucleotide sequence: TGTGCCAGAGGACTAGCGGACTACAATGAGCAGTTCTTC. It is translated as CARGLADYNEQFF.

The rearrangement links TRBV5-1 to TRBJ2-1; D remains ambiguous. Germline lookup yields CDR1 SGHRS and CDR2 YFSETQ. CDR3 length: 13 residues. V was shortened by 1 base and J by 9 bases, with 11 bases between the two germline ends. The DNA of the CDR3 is TGCGCCAGCAGCTTGTCCCAGTTAGGTGAGCAGTTCTTC. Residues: CASSLSQLGEQFF. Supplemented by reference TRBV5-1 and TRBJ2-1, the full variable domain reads KAGVTQTPRYLIKTRGQQVTLSCSPISGHRSVSWYQQTPGQGLQFLFEYFSETQRNKGNFPGRFSGRQFSNSRSEMNVSTLELGDSALYLCASSLSQLGEQFFGPGTRLTVL.

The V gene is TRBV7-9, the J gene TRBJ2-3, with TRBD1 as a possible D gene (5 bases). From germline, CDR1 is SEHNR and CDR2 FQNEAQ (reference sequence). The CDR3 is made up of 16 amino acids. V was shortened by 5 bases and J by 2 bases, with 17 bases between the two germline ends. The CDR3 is CASSRFDSENTDTQYF. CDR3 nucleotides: TGTGCCAGCAGCCGATTCGACAGCGAGAACACAGATACGCAGTATTTT.

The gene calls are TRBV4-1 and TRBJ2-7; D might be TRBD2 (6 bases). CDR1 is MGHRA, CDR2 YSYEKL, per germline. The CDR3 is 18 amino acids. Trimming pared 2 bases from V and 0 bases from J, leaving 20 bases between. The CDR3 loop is CASSQYGRGQGLSYEQYF. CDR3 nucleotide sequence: TGCGCCAGCAGCCAATATGGGCGGGGTCAGGGCCTCTCCTACGAGCAGTACTTC.

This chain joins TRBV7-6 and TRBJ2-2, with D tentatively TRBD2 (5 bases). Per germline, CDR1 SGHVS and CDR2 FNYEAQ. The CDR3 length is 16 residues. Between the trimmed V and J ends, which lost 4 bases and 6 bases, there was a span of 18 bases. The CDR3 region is CASSSSRTFRSGELFF. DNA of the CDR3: TGTGCCAGCAGCTCTAGCCGGACTTTTAGATCCGGGGAGCTGTTTTTT.

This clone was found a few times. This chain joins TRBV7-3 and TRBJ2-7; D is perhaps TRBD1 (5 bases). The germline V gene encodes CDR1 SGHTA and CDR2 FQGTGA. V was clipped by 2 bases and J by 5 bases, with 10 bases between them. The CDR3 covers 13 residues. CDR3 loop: CASSLGAGDEQYF. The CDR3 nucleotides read TGTGCCAGCAGCTTAGGGGCTGGGGACGAGCAGTACTTC.